One and the same sample provided the 26 T cell receptor beta chains below, sequenced in a study of T cells after yellow fever vaccination. MiXCR, applied by TCRdb to the 5' RACE reads, yields one record per CDR3 protein. Of about 630,000 distinct CDR3 sequences listed, 9% to 15% were seen once; the top ten hold 15%. This material consisted of PBMCs, taken on the day of the yellow fever booster vaccination. The receptors come from a man aged 25-40 years who received the YFV17D yellow fever vaccine.

V and J are TRBV6-2 or TRBV6-3 and TRBJ2-3, with D possibly matching TRBD2 (6 bases). The V gene's germline CDR1 is MNHEY and CDR2 SVGEGT. V dropped 2 bases and J dropped 3 bases, with 9 bases sitting between them. The CDR3 extends over 14 amino acids. The CDR3 spells CASSYGLPTDTQYF. The CDR3 DNA is TGTGCCAGCAGTTACGGACTACCGACAGATACGCAGTATTTT.

The chain recombines TRBV5-1 with TRBJ1-1, with D tentatively TRBD1 (6 bases). The CDR3 runs 14 residues. The V and J ends lost 2 bases and 4 bases respectively, with 12 bases between them. In germline, CDR1 is SGHRS, CDR2 YFSETQ. The CDR3 bases are TGCGCCAGCAGCTTTTTAGGGGACACCACTGAAGCTTTCTTT. This translates into CASSFLGDTTEAFF.

This clonotype was picked up a small number of times. J is TRBJ1-3 and V is TRBV18; no clear D gene. The germline CDR1 and CDR2 sequences are KGHSH and LQKENI. V lost 8 bases and J 4 bases, leaving 9 bases between the germline ends. The CDR3 length is 12 residues. CDR3 sequence: CASALSGNTIYF. In nucleotides, the CDR3 is TGTGCCAGCGCCCTAAGCGGAAACACCATATATTTT.

This chain links TRBV15 with TRBJ1-6, with TRBD1 matching over 10 bases. The V and J ends lost 5 bases and 8 bases, in that order; junction bases with no gene match: 9. This CDR3 is 16 amino acids long. CDR1 is LNHNV, CDR2 YYDKDF, per germline (reference sequence). The CDR3 coding sequence is TGTGCCACCAGCGTAGGGTCCGGGACAGGGGATTCACCCCTCCACTTT. Protein: CATSVGSGTGDSPLHF.

This clonotype appeared many times. The J gene is TRBJ2-3, the V gene TRBV7-3, with D perhaps TRBD1 or TRBD2 (5 bases each). Trimming removed 3 bases from V and 2 bases from J, with 9 bases in between. Germline assignment: CDR1 SGHTA and CDR2 FQGTGA. The CDR3 runs 14 residues. CDR3 DNA sequence: TGTGCCAGCAGCTTTGGGGGTATCACAGATACGCAGTATTTT. This codes for CASSFGGITDTQYF.

This clonotype was counted only a few times. This chain connects TRBV7-2 to TRBJ1-3; D not certain. CDR3 size: 16 residues. Germline lookup yields CDR1 SGHTA and CDR2 FQGNSA. Trimming took 1 base from V and 0 from J, leaving 10 bases between them. For the CDR3, the DNA is TGTGCCAGCAGCTTAGGTGGCACGACCTCTGGAAACACCATATATTTT. It encodes CASSLGGTTSGNTIYF.

This clonotype was observed a handful of times. The chain recombines TRBV29-1 with TRBJ1-5; a weak D match, TRBD1 (5 bases). V was pared by 8 bases and J by 9 bases, with 17 bases between. Germline V gene lookup returns CDR1 SQVTM and CDR2 ANQGSEA. The CDR3 runs 12 residues. The CDR3 coding sequence is TGCAGCACTCGGGCAGGGAATGGGCCCCAGCATTTT. This translates into CSTRAGNGPQHF.

This clonotype was counted between two and nine times. The rearrangement uses TRBV30 and TRBJ1-4; 7 bases are a match to TRBD1. Germline-derived CDR1 and CDR2 are GTSNPN and SVGIG (reference sequence). The CDR3 has 13 amino acids. The V and J ends lost 5 bases and 4 bases, in that order; junction bases with no gene match: 4. The CDR3 DNA sequence: TGTGCCTGGGCCCGGGACAGTAATGAAAAACTGTTTTTT. Residues: CAWARDSNEKLFF.

The rearrangement links TRBV10-3 to TRBJ2-6; tentatively, D is TRBD1 or TRBD2 (6 bases each). The CDR3 totals 20 residues. V lost 0 bases and J 0 bases, leaving 18 bases between the germline ends. The germline V gene has CDR1 ENHRY and CDR2 SYGVKD. The CDR3 nucleotides read TGTGCCATCAGTGAGTCGGAGCCCGGGGGCGACTTCTCTGGGGCCAACGTCCTGACTTTC. Amino acids: CAISESEPGGDFSGANVLTF.

This clonotype was counted a few times. The rearrangement links TRBV12-3 or TRBV12-4 to TRBJ2-7; TRBD2 matches at 8 bases. This CDR3 has 15 amino acids. V shed 1 base and J 6 bases; nucleotides not matched to a gene: 8. DNA of the CDR3: TGTGCCAGCAGTTTAGGATCAGCGGGAGAATCCGAGCAGTACTTC. Amino acids: CASSLGSAGESEQYF.

This clonotype was seen more than once but under ten times. The rearrangement links TRBV12-3 or TRBV12-4 to TRBJ2-1; D not resolved. Between the trimmed V and J ends, which lost 2 bases and 2 bases, there was a span of 10 bases. This CDR3 is built from 15 residues. The CDR3 coding sequence is TGTGCCAGCAGTTTATTGGGGTCCCCCTACAATGAGCAGTTCTTC. It encodes CASSLLGSPYNEQFF.

This clonotype was counted ten times or more. V usage is TRBV19 and J usage is TRBJ2-2; D may match TRBD1 or TRBD2 (6 bases each). CDR1 and CDR2 (germline): LNHDA, SQIVND (reference sequence). The CDR3 consists of 13 residues. V dropped 9 bases and J dropped 4 bases, with 12 bases sitting between them. This CDR3 reads CASQEGGTGELFF. The CDR3 nucleotides read TGTGCCAGCCAGGAGGGGGGCACCGGGGAGCTGTTTTTT.

The rearrangement uses TRBV20-1 and TRBJ2-1; 9 nucleotides match TRBD2. J was trimmed by 0 bases and V by 6 bases; bases with no gene match: 6. CDR3 length: 15 amino acids. CDR1 and CDR2 from the germline V gene are DFQATT and SNEGSKA (reference sequence). CDR3 in amino acids: CSAGAGGSSYNEQFF. The CDR3 region has the DNA TGCAGTGCGGGTGCGGGAGGGAGCTCCTACAATGAGCAGTTCTTC.

This clonotype was counted between two and nine times. The chain is built from TRBV20-1 and TRBJ1-5; D may be TRBD1 (5 bases). The CDR3 sequence is 13 residues long. Germline assignment: CDR1 DFQATT and CDR2 SNEGSKA (reference sequence). Deletions cut 6 bases from V and 5 bases from J, with 14 bases between. The CDR3 DNA is TGCAGTGCAAGTCTAGACAGACATCAGCCCCAGCATTTT. Encoded protein: CSASLDRHQPQHF.

This clonotype has just a few counts. V usage is TRBV9 and J usage is TRBJ2-7; 12 bases line up with TRBD2. In germline, CDR1 is SGDLS, CDR2 YYNGEE. After removal of 3 bases from V and 2 bases from J, the junction contained 6 bases not matched to a gene. CDR3 length: 16 amino acids. CDR3 sequence: CASSGRLAGDPYEQYF. In DNA form, the CDR3 reads TGTGCCAGCAGCGGAAGACTAGCGGGAGACCCCTACGAGCAGTACTTC.

A few counts support this clonotype. The chain has TRBV5-1 and TRBJ2-5; D unresolved. Trimming removed 2 bases at V and 4 bases at J, with 12 bases between. The CDR3 is 14 amino acids. Germline assignment: CDR1 SGHRS and CDR2 YFSETQ. CDR3 nucleotides: TGCGCCAGCAGCTTTAGATCCTCCGGAGAGACCCAGTACTTC. It encodes CASSFRSSGETQYF.

This clonotype was observed a few times. This chain connects TRBV10-2 to TRBJ2-1; TRBD2 aligns across 10 bases. CDR3 length: 18 amino acids. Losses at the gene ends were 7 bases for V and 0 bases for J; bases not matched to a gene: 12. Germline CDR1 reads WSHSY; CDR2 reads SAAADI. CDR3 coding DNA: TGCGCCAGCAAGTGGGCAGCGGGAGGGCCTAGCTCCTACAATGAGCAGTTCTTC. This encodes CASKWAAGGPSSYNEQFF.

At least ten counts were recorded for this clonotype. V usage is TRBV20-1 and J usage is TRBJ1-5; 8 bases line up with TRBD1. V gave up 5 bases and J gave up 7 bases; unmatched junction bases: 7. This CDR3 spans 13 amino acids. Germline CDR1 and CDR2: DFQATT and SNEGSKA (reference sequence). The CDR3 DNA is TGCAGTGCTCTACAGGGGGTCAGGCAGCCCCAGCATTTT. Translated: CSALQGVRQPQHF.

This clonotype has just a few counts. The rearrangement links TRBV12-3 or TRBV12-4 to TRBJ2-2; the match to TRBD1 covers 8 bases. The CDR3 has 16 amino acids. The trim removed 6 bases at V and 2 bases at J, leaving 8 bases unmatched. CDR3 region: CASRGRGLTNTGELFF. CDR3 bases: TGTGCCAGCAGGGGCAGGGGGCTTACTAACACCGGGGAGCTGTTTTTT.

This clonotype came up a few times. V is TRBV27 and J is TRBJ2-3; 7 bases fit TRBD2. Per germline, CDR1 MNHEY and CDR2 SMNVEV (reference sequence). The CDR3 totals 16 residues. The J segment lost 2 bases and the V segment lost 1 base, leaving 6 bases of the junction unmatched. CDR3 bases: TGTGCCAGCAGTTTATACGCGGGAGTCTCCACAGATACGCAGTATTTT. As protein: CASSLYAGVSTDTQYF.

This chain links TRBV4-2 with TRBJ1-2; no clear D. Looked up from germline, CDR1 is LGHNA and CDR2 is YNFKEQ. This CDR3 is built from 16 residues. Trimming stripped 4 bases from V and 3 bases from J, with 18 bases between. This CDR3 reads CASSPEELGSDYGYTF. Here the CDR3 DNA reads TGTGCCAGCAGCCCGGAGGAGCTGGGGTCCGACTATGGCTACACCTTC.

This clonotype was observed a handful of times. The genes are TRBV29-1 and TRBJ2-5; unclear D gene. CDR3 size: 11 residues. Germline values: CDR1 SQVTM, CDR2 ANQGSEA. V shed 5 bases and J shed 1 base, with 5 bases lying between them. The CDR3 DNA reads TGCAGCGTTAACCTCCAAGAGACCCAGTACTTC. Its protein is CSVNLQETQYF. Variable domain in full (rest from reference TRBV29-1 and TRBJ2-5): SAVISQKPSRDICQRGTSLTIQCQVDSQVTMMFWYRQQPGQSLTLIATANQGSEATYESGFVIDKFPISRPNLTFSTLTVSNMSPEDSSIYLCSVNLQETQYFGPGTRLLVL.

This clonotype was seen only a few times. V usage is TRBV20-1 and J usage is TRBJ2-3; TRBD2 matches at 13 bases. Germline CDR1 reads DFQATT; CDR2 reads SNEGSKA (reference sequence). With 5 bases clipped from V and 4 bases from J, the junction kept 12 bases outside the gene matches. The CDR3 spans 17 residues. This CDR3 reads CSAPRLAGGLSADTQYF. For the CDR3, the DNA is TGCAGTGCTCCCCGACTAGCGGGAGGACTAAGCGCAGATACGCAGTATTTT.

This clonotype was detected only a few times. The V call is TRBV4-3, the J call TRBJ2-3, with D hard to call. Between the trimmed V and J ends, which lost 0 bases and 5 bases, there was a span of 9 bases. Germline loops: CDR1 LGHNA, CDR2 YSLEER. The CDR3 has 14 amino acids. The CDR3 is CASSQDEPGDTQYF. CDR3 in DNA: TGCGCCAGCAGCCAAGATGAGCCGGGAGATACGCAGTATTTT.

The genes are TRBV6-1 and TRBJ2-1; TRBD2 agrees at 12 bases. CDR1 is MNHNS, CDR2 SASEGT, per germline. The CDR3 runs to 15 residues. V lost 10 bases and J lost 2; bases outside the gene matches: 6. In nucleotides, the CDR3 is TGTGCCACCATTGGACTAGCGGGGACCTACAATGAGCAGTTCTTC. Translation gives CATIGLAGTYNEQFF.

This chain joins TRBV7-2 and TRBJ2-7, with 8 bases identical to TRBD2. Germline loops: CDR1 SGHTA, CDR2 FQGNSA. This CDR3 spans 14 amino acids. V shed 8 bases and J 3 bases; nucleotides not matched to a gene: 9. The CDR3 DNA reads as TGTGCCAGCTCCTGGCGGGAGGAATACTACGAGCAGTACTTC. Translating gives CASSWREEYYEQYF.